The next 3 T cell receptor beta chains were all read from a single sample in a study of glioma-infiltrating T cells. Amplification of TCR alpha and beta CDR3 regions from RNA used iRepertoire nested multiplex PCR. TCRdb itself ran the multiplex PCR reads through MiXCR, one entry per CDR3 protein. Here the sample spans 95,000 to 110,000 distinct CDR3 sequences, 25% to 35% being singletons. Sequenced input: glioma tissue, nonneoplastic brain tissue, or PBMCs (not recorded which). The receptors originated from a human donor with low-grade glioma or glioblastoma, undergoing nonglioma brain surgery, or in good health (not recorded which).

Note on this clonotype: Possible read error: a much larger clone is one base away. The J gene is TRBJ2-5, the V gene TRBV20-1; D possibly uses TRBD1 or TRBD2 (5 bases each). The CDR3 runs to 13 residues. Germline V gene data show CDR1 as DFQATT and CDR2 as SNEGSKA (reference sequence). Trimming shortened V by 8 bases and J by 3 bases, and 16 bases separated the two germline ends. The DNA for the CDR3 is TGCAGTACGAGCCACGGGGCGGAAGAGACCCAGTACTTC. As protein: CSTSHGAEETQYF.

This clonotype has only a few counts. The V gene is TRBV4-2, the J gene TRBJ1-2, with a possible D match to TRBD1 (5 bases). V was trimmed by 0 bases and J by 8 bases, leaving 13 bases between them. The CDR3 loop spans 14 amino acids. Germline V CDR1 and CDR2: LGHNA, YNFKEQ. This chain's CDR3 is CASSQEGTAGGYTF. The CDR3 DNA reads TGTGCCAGCAGCCAAGAAGGGACCGCCGGAGGCTACACCTTC.

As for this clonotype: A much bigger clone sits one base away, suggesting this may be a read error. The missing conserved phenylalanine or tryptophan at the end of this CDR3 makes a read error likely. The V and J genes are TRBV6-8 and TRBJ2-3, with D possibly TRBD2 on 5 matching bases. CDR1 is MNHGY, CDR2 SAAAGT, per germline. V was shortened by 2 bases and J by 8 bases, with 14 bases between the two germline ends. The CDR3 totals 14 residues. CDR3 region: CASSYASTPGTQYY. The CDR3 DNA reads TGTGCCAGCAGTTACGCTAGCACCCCGGGTACGCAGTATTAT.